Shown below are 10 T cell receptor beta chains from a single sample sequenced in a study of blood T cell repertoires in COVID-19 (dated by TCRdb to about 2020). The library was made by the immunoSEQ multiplex PCR assay. Entries here come from immuneACCESS through TCRdb and include only in-frame sequences with V and J called. Some clones fail to appear in such tables; in the studies checked, an unresolved V gene covers under half of the shortfall, and the cause of the remainder is unknown. The sample table contains around 100,000 clones; only one count was recorded for roughly 80% of them. Around a fifth of the sample comes from the top ten. The sample taken for sequencing was peripheral blood. These TCRs come from an older man with active or convalescent COVID-19.

The chain is built from TRBV20-1 and TRBJ1-2, with D hard to call. Germline values: CDR1 DFQATT, CDR2 SNEGSKA (reference sequence). This CDR3 spans 11 amino acids. CDR3 in DNA: TGCAGCGCCGCCGGGGACTATGGCTACACCTTC. Encoded protein: CSAAGDYGYTF.

The rearrangement links TRBV2 to TRBJ1-2; D possibly corresponds to TRBD1 (6 bases). Germline CDR1 reads SNHLY; CDR2 reads FYNNEI. The CDR3 runs 12 residues. V shed 7 bases and J shed 1 base, with 7 bases lying between them. CDR3 in DNA: TGTGCCAGCAACAGGGATAACTATGGCTACACCTTC. Its translation is CASNRDNYGYTF.

This chain connects TRBV12-3 or TRBV12-4 to TRBJ1-2; D is ambiguous. The CDR3 loop spans 13 amino acids. V lost 6 bases and J 7 bases, leaving 15 bases between the germline ends. CDR3 in amino acids: CASSQNREGGYTF. The CDR3 nucleotides read TGTGCCAGCAGCCAAAACCGGGAGGGTGGCTACACCTTC.

V gene TRBV10-3 combines with J gene TRBJ1-2; D may be TRBD1 (5 bases). Germline V gene sequence: CDR1 ENHRY, CDR2 SYGVKD. The CDR3 length is 13 residues. The V end lost 2 bases, the J end lost 3 bases, and 7 bases lay between the germline ends. For the CDR3, the DNA is TGTGCCATCAGTGAGGGGGGGGACTATGGCTACACCTTC. It codes for CAISEGGDYGYTF.

The V call is TRBV5-1, the J call TRBJ2-5, with D possibly being TRBD1 (6 bases). The CDR3 loop spans 15 amino acids. Germline V gives CDR1 SGHRS, CDR2 YFSETQ. V lost 0 bases to trimming and J lost 5 bases, with 14 bases between them. The CDR3 loop is CASSLGGQSVETQYF. DNA for the CDR3: TGCGCCAGCAGCTTGGGTGGACAGTCTGTGGAGACCCAGTACTTC.

The rearrangement links TRBV6-5 to TRBJ1-4; no definite D call. This CDR3 is built from 13 residues. CDR1 and CDR2 from the germline V gene are MNHEY and SVGAGI. V was pared by 0 bases and J by 7 bases, with 6 bases between. The CDR3 nucleotides read TGTGCCAGCAGTTACTCGAGTCTTGAAAAACTGTTTTTT. Amino acids: CASSYSSLEKLFF.

The J gene is TRBJ2-7, the V gene TRBV5-1, with 7 bases identical to TRBD2. CDR1 is SGHRS, CDR2 YFSETQ, per germline. With V trimmed by 5 bases and J by 0 bases, 8 bases remained unmatched. CDR3 length: 15 amino acids. Here the CDR3 DNA reads TGCGCCAGCAGTGGGGGGGTTCCCAGCTCCTACGAGCAGTACTTC. This sequence encodes CASSGGVPSSYEQYF.

The chain carries TRBV2 and TRBJ1-5; possibly TRBD1 for D (6 bases). Trimming took off 3 bases at V and 6 bases at J, with 12 bases between the two ends. Germline V gene data show CDR1 as SNHLY and CDR2 as FYNNEI. CDR3 length equals 14 residues. Here the CDR3 reads CASSDSQGIQPQHF. The DNA of the CDR3 is TGTGCCAGCAGTGATTCTCAGGGGATTCAGCCCCAGCATTTT.

This clone was observed once. The chain carries TRBV28 and TRBJ1-2, with D unclear. The V gene's germline CDR1 is MDHEN and CDR2 SYDVKM. The CDR3 consists of 12 residues. Trimming pared 6 bases from V and 5 bases from J, leaving 10 bases between. Here the CDR3 DNA reads TGTGCCAGCAGCCTAAGGAGTTATGGCTACACCTTC. This sequence encodes CASSLRSYGYTF.

The chain employs TRBV29-1 and TRBJ2-2, with D perhaps TRBD2 (7 bases). Germline CDR1 is SQVTM and CDR2 is ANQGSEA. The CDR3 has 18 residues. The V gene lost 7 bases and the J gene lost 1 base, with 25 bases spanning the gap. The CDR3 protein is CSARPGRGAGLNTGELFF. CDR3 sequence (DNA): TGCAGCGCCCGACCCGGCCGGGGGGCGGGCTTGAACACCGGGGAGCTGTTTTTT.